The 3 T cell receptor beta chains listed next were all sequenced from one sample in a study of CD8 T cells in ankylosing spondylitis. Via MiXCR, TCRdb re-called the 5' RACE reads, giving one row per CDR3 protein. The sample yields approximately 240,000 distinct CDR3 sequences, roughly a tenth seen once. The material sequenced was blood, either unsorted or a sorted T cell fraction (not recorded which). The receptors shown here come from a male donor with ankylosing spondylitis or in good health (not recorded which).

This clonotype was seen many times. As DNA, the CDR3 is TGCGCCAGCAGCCATGCTCGGGGGACAGGGGGCACTGAAGCTTTCTTT. Its protein is CASSHARGTGGTEAFF. The chain joins TRBV4-1 to TRBJ1-1; 11 positions match TRBD1. CDR3 size: 16 residues. V shed 3 bases, J shed 4 bases, and the junction held 7 bases outside the gene matches. Germline V CDR1 and CDR2: MGHRA, YSYEKL.

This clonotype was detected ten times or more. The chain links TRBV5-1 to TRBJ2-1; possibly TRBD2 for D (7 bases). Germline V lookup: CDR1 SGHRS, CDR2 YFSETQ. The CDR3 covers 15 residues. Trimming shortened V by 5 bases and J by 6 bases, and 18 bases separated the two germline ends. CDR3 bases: TGCGCCAGCAGGGCGGTCGGGGGGCTCCGCAATGAGCAGTTCTTC. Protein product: CASRAVGGLRNEQFF.

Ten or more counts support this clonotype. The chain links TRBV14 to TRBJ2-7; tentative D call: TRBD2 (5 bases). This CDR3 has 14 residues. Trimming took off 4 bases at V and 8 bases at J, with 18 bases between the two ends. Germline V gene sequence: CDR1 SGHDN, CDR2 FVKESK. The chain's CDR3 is CASSPLEGLRKQYF. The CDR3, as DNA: TGTGCCAGCAGCCCCTTAGAGGGTTTACGAAAGCAGTACTTC.